Detailed here is one TCR beta chain. V was clipped by 4 bases and J by 1 base; unmatched bases: 3. The V gene's germline CDR1 is LNHDA and CDR2 SQIVND (reference sequence). This CDR3 comprises 15 residues. This record belongs to a study of T cell changes during pregnancy in multiple sclerosis. Profiled with immunoSEQ multiplex PCR; TCRdb holds only in-frame clones, not every one. The sample shows about 50,000 clones, approximately 90% of them seen only once. The sequence came from a female donor with multiple sclerosis, enrolled in a pregnancy study. This sample comprised CD8+ T cells from peripheral blood mononuclear cells, obtained after pregnancy. This chain uses TRBV19 with TRBJ2-1; 8 bases align to TRBD1. This CDR3 reads CASSTNRGSYNEQFF. CDR3 nucleotides: TGTGCCAGTAGTACCAACAGGGGGTCCTACAATGAGCAGTTCTTC.